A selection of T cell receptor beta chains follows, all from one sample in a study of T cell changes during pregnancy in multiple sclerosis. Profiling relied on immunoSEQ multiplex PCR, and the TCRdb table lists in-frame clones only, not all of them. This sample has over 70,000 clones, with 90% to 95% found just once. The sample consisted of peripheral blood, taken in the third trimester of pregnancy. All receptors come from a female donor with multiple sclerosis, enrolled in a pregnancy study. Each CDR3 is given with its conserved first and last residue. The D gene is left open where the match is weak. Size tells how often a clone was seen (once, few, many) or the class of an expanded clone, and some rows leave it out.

cdr3_nt: TGTGCCAGCAGCGTAGGGACTAGCGGGGAGACCCAGTACTTC
cdr3_aa: CASSVGTSGETQYF
clone_size: NA
v_call: TRBV9
j_call: TRBJ2-5
d_call: TRBD2

cdr3_nt: TGTGCCAGCAGTGAAGCGGGGAGCTCCTACGAGCAGTACTTC
cdr3_aa: CASSEAGSSYEQYF
clone_size: NA
v_call: TRBV2
j_call: TRBJ2-7
d_call: NA

cdr3_nt: TGTGCCAGCAGCAAAGACAGGGGACCCGGGGAGCTGTTTTTT
cdr3_aa: CASSKDRGPGELFF
clone_size: NA
v_call: TRBV7-9
j_call: TRBJ2-2
d_call: TRBD1

cdr3_nt: TGTGCCAGCAGTGAAGCGGGGGTACAGGGCCTACATTTT
cdr3_aa: CASSEAGVQGLHF
clone_size: NA
v_call: TRBV2
j_call: TRBJ1-5
d_call: NA

cdr3_nt: TGTGCCAGCCGCCGCTCCGGGACAGCGAACACCGGGGAGCTGTTTTTT
cdr3_aa: CASRRSGTANTGELFF
clone_size: once
v_call: TRBV27
j_call: TRBJ2-2
d_call: TRBD1

cdr3_nt: TGTGCCAGCAGTCCAGCGGGACAACGGCTCAATCAGCCCCAGCATTTT
cdr3_aa: CASSPAGQRLNQPQHF
clone_size: NA
v_call: TRBV28
j_call: TRBJ1-5
d_call: NA

cdr3_nt: TGTGCCAGTAATAGGGAGGGTGGCAATCAGCCCCAGCATTTT
cdr3_aa: CASNREGGNQPQHF
clone_size: NA
v_call: TRBV19
j_call: TRBJ1-5
d_call: NA

cdr3_nt: TGTGCCAGCAATGAGGGGGGGACTGAAGCTTTCTTT
cdr3_aa: CASNEGGTEAFF
clone_size: few
v_call: TRBV2
j_call: TRBJ1-1
d_call: NA

cdr3_nt: TGTGCCTGGAGTGTAATCCTGCGCTATGGCTACACCTTC
cdr3_aa: CAWSVILRYGYTF
clone_size: NA
v_call: TRBV30
j_call: TRBJ1-2
d_call: NA

cdr3_nt: TGCGCCAGCAGACCAGAACAGGGAACCATGAACACTGAAGCTTTCTTT
cdr3_aa: CASRPEQGTMNTEAFF
clone_size: NA
v_call: TRBV5-1
j_call: TRBJ1-1
d_call: NA

cdr3_nt: TGTGCCAGTTACCGGGACAGGGCAGGCGAGCAGTACTTC
cdr3_aa: CASYRDRAGEQYF
clone_size: NA
v_call: TRBV28
j_call: TRBJ2-7
d_call: TRBD1

cdr3_nt: TGTGCCAGCAGCCCCGGACTGTCCCCTGGCTACACCTTC
cdr3_aa: CASSPGLSPGYTF
clone_size: NA
v_call: TRBV2
j_call: TRBJ1-2
d_call: NA

cdr3_nt: TGTGCCAGCAGGCGGGCCAGTAGCAATCAGCCCCAGCATTTT
cdr3_aa: CASRRASSNQPQHF
clone_size: NA
v_call: TRBV6-6
j_call: TRBJ1-5
d_call: NA

cdr3_nt: TGCGCCAGCAGCTTAGGGGGTGGCCACGAGCAGTACTTC
cdr3_aa: CASSLGGGHEQYF
clone_size: NA
v_call: TRBV5-1
j_call: TRBJ2-7
d_call: NA

cdr3_nt: TGCGCCAGCCGTCCGGGACAGATGAACACCGGGGAGCTGTTTTTT
cdr3_aa: CASRPGQMNTGELFF
clone_size: NA
v_call: TRBV5-1
j_call: TRBJ2-2
d_call: TRBD1

cdr3_nt: TGTGCCAGCAGGACAGGGGCGGTTGAAAAACTGTTTTTT
cdr3_aa: CASRTGAVEKLFF
clone_size: NA
v_call: TRBV2
j_call: TRBJ1-4
d_call: TRBD1

cdr3_nt: TGTGCCAGCAGCTCCGGGACAGGGGGTAATGAGCAGTTCTTC
cdr3_aa: CASSSGTGGNEQFF
clone_size: NA
v_call: TRBV11-2
j_call: TRBJ2-1
d_call: TRBD1

cdr3_nt: TGTGCCAGTAGTATTGGGACAGGGGAGTGGGATGAGCAGTTCTTC
cdr3_aa: CASSIGTGEWDEQFF
clone_size: NA
v_call: TRBV19
j_call: TRBJ2-1
d_call: TRBD1

cdr3_nt: TGTGCCAGCTCGGAGACAGGGGGGATGAATGAAAAACTGTTTTTT
cdr3_aa: CASSETGGMNEKLFF
clone_size: few
v_call: TRBV18
j_call: TRBJ1-4
d_call: TRBD1

cdr3_nt: TGCGCCAGCAGCCACCAGAACACCGGGGAGCTGTTTTTT
cdr3_aa: CASSHQNTGELFF
clone_size: once
v_call: TRBV4-1
j_call: TRBJ2-2
d_call: NA

cdr3_nt: TGTGCCAGCAGCTTTCTAGCGGGGCAAGAGACCCAGTACTTC
cdr3_aa: CASSFLAGQETQYF
clone_size: NA
v_call: TRBV7-2
j_call: TRBJ2-5
d_call: TRBD2

cdr3_nt: TGTGCCAGCAACCCCGGGGACAGGAACTACAATGAGCAGTTCTTC
cdr3_aa: CASNPGDRNYNEQFF
clone_size: NA
v_call: TRBV7-9
j_call: TRBJ2-1
d_call: TRBD1

cdr3_nt: TGTGCCAGCAGCGTAGAAGGCAGACTGGAGCAGTACTTC
cdr3_aa: CASSVEGRLEQYF
clone_size: NA
v_call: TRBV9
j_call: TRBJ2-7
d_call: NA

cdr3_nt: TGTGCCAGCAGCGCCGGGTCTGCAACTAATGAAAAACTGTTTTTT
cdr3_aa: CASSAGSATNEKLFF
clone_size: NA
v_call: TRBV7-2
j_call: TRBJ1-4
d_call: NA

cdr3_nt: TGTGCCAGCAGGGCCAGGGGGGCCAGATTGGACTACGAGCAGTACTTC
cdr3_aa: CASRARGARLDYEQYF
clone_size: NA
v_call: TRBV21-1
j_call: TRBJ2-7
d_call: NA

cdr3_nt: TGTGCCAGCAGCGTAGGTGAGGGACAGGGTAACTTCGAGCAGTACTTC
cdr3_aa: CASSVGEGQGNFEQYF
clone_size: NA
v_call: TRBV9
j_call: TRBJ2-7
d_call: TRBD1

cdr3_nt: TGTGCCAGCAGTCGCGTAGGACTACCTGGCACCGGGGAGCTGTTTTTT
cdr3_aa: CASSRVGLPGTGELFF
clone_size: NA
v_call: TRBV27
j_call: TRBJ2-2
d_call: NA

cdr3_nt: TGCAGCGTTGAAGGAGGGACAGGACGATACAATGAGCAGTTCTTC
cdr3_aa: CSVEGGTGRYNEQFF
clone_size: once
v_call: TRBV29-1
j_call: TRBJ2-1
d_call: TRBD1

cdr3_nt: TGTGCCAGCAGCTTATCTAGCACCGGGGAGCTGTTTTTT
cdr3_aa: CASSLSSTGELFF
clone_size: few
v_call: TRBV7-2
j_call: TRBJ2-2
d_call: NA

cdr3_nt: TGTGCCAGCGGGGACCCTGGGGGCCACACCTTC
cdr3_aa: CASGDPGGHTF
clone_size: NA
v_call: TRBV27
j_call: TRBJ1-2
d_call: NA

cdr3_nt: TGTGCCAGCAGTGTAACTATAGATACGCAGTATTTT
cdr3_aa: CASSVTIDTQYF
clone_size: NA
v_call: TRBV6-1
j_call: TRBJ2-3
d_call: NA

cdr3_nt: TGTGCCAGCATCCAGGGACGGGAGGCAGGCGAGCAGTACTTC
cdr3_aa: CASIQGREAGEQYF
clone_size: NA
v_call: TRBV5-5
j_call: TRBJ2-7
d_call: TRBD2

cdr3_nt: TGTGCCAGCACCTCGCCGAAGGGTGGGGAGAATGGCTACACCTTC
cdr3_aa: CASTSPKGGENGYTF
clone_size: NA
v_call: TRBV6-5
j_call: TRBJ1-2
d_call: NA

cdr3_nt: TGTGCCAGCAGCGTGAACCGGGACAGGCTTCGTATGGGCTACACCTTC
cdr3_aa: CASSVNRDRLRMGYTF
clone_size: NA
v_call: TRBV7-9
j_call: TRBJ1-2
d_call: TRBD1

cdr3_nt: TGTGCCAGCAGTTTAGTCAGAGGAAACACCATATATTTT
cdr3_aa: CASSLVRGNTIYF
clone_size: NA
v_call: TRBV27
j_call: TRBJ1-3
d_call: NA

cdr3_nt: TGTGCCAGCAGTTTATCGGGCGGGAGGGCCCGGGAGCAGTTCTTC
cdr3_aa: CASSLSGGRAREQFF
clone_size: NA
v_call: TRBV28
j_call: TRBJ2-1
d_call: TRBD2